A selection of T cell receptor beta chains follows, all from one sample in a study of CD4 T cells in relation to SARS-CoV-2 and coronaviruses. TCRdb's table, derived via immunoSEQ multiplex PCR, lists solely in-frame clones and lacks some. The sample shows about 64,000 clones, approximately 94% of them seen only once. Sequences were obtained from naive CD4+ T cells from PBMCs. The receptor source for this set is a human donor in good health. The CDR3 runs from the conserved cysteine through the conserved F or W. The order of the fields is V gene, J gene, clone size, D gene, CDR3 protein, CDR3 DNA. A D gene is named only where the DNA matches it firmly. Clone size is given for some rows only: seen once, a few or many times, or a class if the clone is expanded.

v_call: TRBV5-1; j_call: TRBJ1-2; clone_size: -; d_call: -; cdr3_aa: CASSLEVAGAVGGYTF; cdr3_nt: TGCGCCAGCAGCTTAGAGGTGGCAGGGGCGGTTGGTGGCTACACCTTC
v_call: TRBV28; j_call: TRBJ2-7; clone_size: -; d_call: TRBD2; cdr3_aa: CASSLPGLAAEQYF; cdr3_nt: TGTGCCAGCAGTCTGCCGGGACTAGCAGCCGAGCAGTACTTC
v_call: TRBV27; j_call: TRBJ1-2; clone_size: -; d_call: -; cdr3_aa: CASSLSGFLAGYTF; cdr3_nt: TGTGCCAGCAGTTTATCTGGTTTCCTTGCTGGCTACACCTTC
v_call: TRBV7-8; j_call: TRBJ1-1; clone_size: -; d_call: TRBD1; cdr3_aa: CASSAGQGLRNTEAFF; cdr3_nt: TGTGCCAGCAGCGCAGGACAGGGATTAAGGAACACTGAAGCTTTCTTT
v_call: TRBV28; j_call: TRBJ2-7; clone_size: -; d_call: -; cdr3_aa: CASSSSGPTTYEQYF; cdr3_nt: TGTGCCAGCAGTTCCTCGGGACCCACGACCTACGAGCAGTACTTC
v_call: TRBV21-1; j_call: TRBJ2-4; clone_size: -; d_call: -; cdr3_aa: CASSAHRQGKNIQYF; cdr3_nt: TGTGCCAGCAGCGCCCATCGACAGGGCAAAAACATTCAGTACTTC
v_call: TRBV4-1; j_call: TRBJ1-3; clone_size: -; d_call: -; cdr3_aa: CASSQVGGGYSGNTIYF; cdr3_nt: TGCGCCAGCAGCCAAGTCGGGGGGGGGTACTCTGGAAACACCATATATTTT
v_call: TRBV15; j_call: TRBJ2-7; clone_size: -; d_call: -; cdr3_aa: CATSRARTDVYEQYF; cdr3_nt: TGTGCCACCAGCAGAGCCAGAACAGACGTCTACGAGCAGTACTTC
v_call: TRBV7-9; j_call: TRBJ1-1; clone_size: -; d_call: -; cdr3_aa: CASSSGRGGEFGNTEAFF; cdr3_nt: TGTGCCAGCAGCTCGGGTCGGGGCGGTGAATTCGGAAACACTGAAGCTTTCTTT
v_call: TRBV6-1; j_call: TRBJ2-2; clone_size: few; d_call: -; cdr3_aa: CASSEVGVPGELFF; cdr3_nt: TGTGCCAGCAGTGAAGTTGGGGTCCCGGGGGAGCTGTTTTTT
v_call: TRBV6-5; j_call: TRBJ1-6; clone_size: -; d_call: -; cdr3_aa: CASSYRSNSPLHF; cdr3_nt: TGTGCCAGCAGTTACCGATCCAATTCACCCCTCCACTTT
v_call: TRBV3-1/TRBV3-2; j_call: TRBJ2-2; clone_size: -; d_call: TRBD2; cdr3_aa: CASSQVLELAGPGELFF; cdr3_nt: TGTGCCAGCAGCCAAGTCTTAGAACTAGCGGGACCCGGGGAGCTGTTTTTT
v_call: TRBV19; j_call: TRBJ2-1; clone_size: -; d_call: -; cdr3_aa: CASSIEGGPSGIWNEQFF; cdr3_nt: TGTGCCAGTAGTATAGAAGGGGGCCCGAGCGGGATATGGAATGAGCAGTTCTTC
v_call: TRBV5-1; j_call: TRBJ2-2; clone_size: -; d_call: -; cdr3_aa: CASSLDAGELFF; cdr3_nt: TGCGCCAGCAGCTTGGATGCTGGGGAGCTGTTTTTT
v_call: TRBV18; j_call: TRBJ2-1; clone_size: -; d_call: TRBD1; cdr3_aa: CASSPRLTGGYNEQFF; cdr3_nt: TGTGCCAGCTCACCACGGTTGACAGGGGGCTACAATGAGCAGTTCTTC
v_call: TRBV19; j_call: TRBJ2-4; clone_size: -; d_call: TRBD2; cdr3_aa: CASTLSASGRAQNIQYF; cdr3_nt: TGTGCCAGTACCCTAAGTGCGTCCGGGAGGGCCCAAAACATTCAGTACTTC
v_call: TRBV5-1; j_call: TRBJ1-1; clone_size: once; d_call: -; cdr3_aa: CASRPTGNTEAFF; cdr3_nt: TGCGCCAGCAGGCCGACAGGGAACACTGAAGCTTTCTTT
v_call: TRBV28; j_call: TRBJ2-7; clone_size: -; d_call: -; cdr3_aa: CASSSPARGFSYEQYF; cdr3_nt: TGTGCCAGCAGTTCCCCGGCCCGCGGGTTCAGCTACGAGCAGTACTTC
v_call: TRBV30; j_call: TRBJ1-2; clone_size: -; d_call: -; cdr3_aa: CAWSVTGGGNYGYTF; cdr3_nt: TGTGCCTGGAGTGTAACCGGGGGGGGTAACTATGGCTACACCTTC
v_call: TRBV24-1; j_call: TRBJ2-1; clone_size: once; d_call: TRBD2; cdr3_aa: CANPTFHPGLAGEEYYNEQFF; cdr3_nt: TGTGCCAATCCTACTTTCCACCCGGGACTAGCGGGAGAGGAGTATTACAATGAGCAGTTCTTC
v_call: TRBV6-5; j_call: TRBJ2-5; clone_size: -; d_call: -; cdr3_aa: CASRVGGGETQYF; cdr3_nt: TGTGCCAGCAGGGTAGGAGGGGGGGAGACCCAGTACTTC
v_call: TRBV24-1; j_call: TRBJ2-1; clone_size: -; d_call: -; cdr3_aa: CATSNPPDNEQFF; cdr3_nt: TGTGCCACCAGTAACCCCCCCGACAATGAGCAGTTCTTC
v_call: TRBV11-1; j_call: TRBJ2-7; clone_size: -; d_call: -; cdr3_aa: CASRYRQSSYEQYF; cdr3_nt: TGTGCCAGCAGATACCGACAGTCATCCTACGAGCAGTACTTC
v_call: TRBV19; j_call: TRBJ2-7; clone_size: -; d_call: TRBD2; cdr3_aa: CASSIWASGNSYEQYF; cdr3_nt: TGTGCCAGTAGTATTTGGGCTAGCGGTAACTCCTACGAGCAGTACTTC
v_call: TRBV7-9; j_call: TRBJ2-1; clone_size: few; d_call: -; cdr3_aa: CASSFSASSYNEQFF; cdr3_nt: TGTGCCAGCAGCTTTTCAGCTAGCTCCTACAATGAGCAGTTCTTC
v_call: TRBV11-1; j_call: TRBJ2-3; clone_size: -; d_call: -; cdr3_aa: CASSLALPPDTQYF; cdr3_nt: TGTGCCAGCAGCTTAGCGCTACCGCCAGATACGCAGTATTTT
v_call: TRBV27; j_call: TRBJ2-1; clone_size: -; d_call: -; cdr3_aa: CASSLYYGGDSYNEQFF; cdr3_nt: TGTGCCAGCAGTTTATACTACGGCGGGGATTCCTACAATGAGCAGTTCTTC
v_call: TRBV28; j_call: TRBJ1-1; clone_size: -; d_call: -; cdr3_aa: CASSSRRGKGLRTEAFF; cdr3_nt: TGTGCCAGCAGTTCTCGGAGAGGGAAAGGGCTTAGGACTGAAGCTTTCTTT
v_call: TRBV14; j_call: TRBJ2-5; clone_size: -; d_call: -; cdr3_aa: CASSRSRDLPYF; cdr3_nt: TGTGCCAGCAGCCGTAGCCGGGACCTGCCGTACTTC
v_call: TRBV5-1; j_call: TRBJ2-7; clone_size: -; d_call: TRBD1; cdr3_aa: CASSLSRTGGNEQYF; cdr3_nt: TGCGCCAGCAGCTTAAGTCGGACAGGGGGCAACGAGCAGTACTTC
v_call: TRBV19; j_call: TRBJ2-7; clone_size: -; d_call: -; cdr3_aa: CASRGTEFYEQYF; cdr3_nt: TGTGCCAGTAGGGGGACGGAGTTCTACGAGCAGTACTTC
v_call: TRBV6-6; j_call: TRBJ1-5; clone_size: -; d_call: -; cdr3_aa: CASTRLLRGGHQPQHF; cdr3_nt: TGTGCCAGCACCCGACTCCTCAGGGGTGGGCATCAGCCCCAGCATTTT
v_call: TRBV7-2; j_call: TRBJ2-5; clone_size: -; d_call: -; cdr3_aa: CASSRSRELATQYF; cdr3_nt: TGTGCCAGCAGCCGTAGTCGGGAGCTTGCGACCCAGTACTTC
v_call: TRBV28; j_call: TRBJ2-2; clone_size: -; d_call: TRBD1; cdr3_aa: CASRATGTGSIWANTGELFF; cdr3_nt: TGTGCCAGCAGGGCTACCGGGACAGGGTCGATTTGGGCGAACACCGGGGAGCTGTTTTTT
v_call: TRBV7-9; j_call: TRBJ2-1; clone_size: -; d_call: TRBD2; cdr3_aa: CASSSRTSGRAPRGNEQFF; cdr3_nt: TGTGCCAGCAGCTCCCGGACTAGCGGGAGGGCTCCACGAGGGAATGAGCAGTTCTTC
v_call: TRBV7-2; j_call: TRBJ1-2; clone_size: -; d_call: -; cdr3_aa: CASSPGRGARMGTF; cdr3_nt: TGTGCCAGCAGCCCCGGGCGGGGGGCGCGAATGGGCACCTTC
v_call: TRBV2; j_call: TRBJ1-4; clone_size: -; d_call: -; cdr3_aa: CASRVDSPSSEKLFF; cdr3_nt: TGTGCCAGCAGGGTAGACAGCCCAAGTTCAGAAAAACTGTTTTTT
v_call: TRBV19; j_call: TRBJ2-7; clone_size: -; d_call: -; cdr3_aa: CASTGGDSGSYYEQYF; cdr3_nt: TGTGCCAGTACAGGGGGCGATAGCGGGAGTTACTACGAGCAGTACTTC
v_call: TRBV6-5; j_call: TRBJ1-2; clone_size: -; d_call: -; cdr3_aa: CASSYSTREVFGGYTF; cdr3_nt: TGTGCCAGCAGTTACTCGACCCGGGAAGTCTTCGGTGGCTACACCTTC
v_call: TRBV4-1; j_call: TRBJ1-2; clone_size: -; d_call: -; cdr3_aa: CASSQDEAGELVGYGYTF; cdr3_nt: TGCGCCAGCAGCCAAGACGAGGCAGGGGAGTTAGTAGGCTATGGCTACACCTTC
v_call: TRBV28; j_call: TRBJ2-2; clone_size: -; d_call: TRBD2; cdr3_aa: CASSLGTRGTGELFF; cdr3_nt: TGTGCCAGCAGCCTAGGGACTAGGGGCACCGGGGAGCTGTTTTTT
v_call: TRBV5-1; j_call: TRBJ1-1; clone_size: -; d_call: TRBD1; cdr3_aa: CASSPPGTVEAFF; cdr3_nt: TGCGCCAGCAGCCCTCCCGGGACAGTAGAAGCTTTCTTT